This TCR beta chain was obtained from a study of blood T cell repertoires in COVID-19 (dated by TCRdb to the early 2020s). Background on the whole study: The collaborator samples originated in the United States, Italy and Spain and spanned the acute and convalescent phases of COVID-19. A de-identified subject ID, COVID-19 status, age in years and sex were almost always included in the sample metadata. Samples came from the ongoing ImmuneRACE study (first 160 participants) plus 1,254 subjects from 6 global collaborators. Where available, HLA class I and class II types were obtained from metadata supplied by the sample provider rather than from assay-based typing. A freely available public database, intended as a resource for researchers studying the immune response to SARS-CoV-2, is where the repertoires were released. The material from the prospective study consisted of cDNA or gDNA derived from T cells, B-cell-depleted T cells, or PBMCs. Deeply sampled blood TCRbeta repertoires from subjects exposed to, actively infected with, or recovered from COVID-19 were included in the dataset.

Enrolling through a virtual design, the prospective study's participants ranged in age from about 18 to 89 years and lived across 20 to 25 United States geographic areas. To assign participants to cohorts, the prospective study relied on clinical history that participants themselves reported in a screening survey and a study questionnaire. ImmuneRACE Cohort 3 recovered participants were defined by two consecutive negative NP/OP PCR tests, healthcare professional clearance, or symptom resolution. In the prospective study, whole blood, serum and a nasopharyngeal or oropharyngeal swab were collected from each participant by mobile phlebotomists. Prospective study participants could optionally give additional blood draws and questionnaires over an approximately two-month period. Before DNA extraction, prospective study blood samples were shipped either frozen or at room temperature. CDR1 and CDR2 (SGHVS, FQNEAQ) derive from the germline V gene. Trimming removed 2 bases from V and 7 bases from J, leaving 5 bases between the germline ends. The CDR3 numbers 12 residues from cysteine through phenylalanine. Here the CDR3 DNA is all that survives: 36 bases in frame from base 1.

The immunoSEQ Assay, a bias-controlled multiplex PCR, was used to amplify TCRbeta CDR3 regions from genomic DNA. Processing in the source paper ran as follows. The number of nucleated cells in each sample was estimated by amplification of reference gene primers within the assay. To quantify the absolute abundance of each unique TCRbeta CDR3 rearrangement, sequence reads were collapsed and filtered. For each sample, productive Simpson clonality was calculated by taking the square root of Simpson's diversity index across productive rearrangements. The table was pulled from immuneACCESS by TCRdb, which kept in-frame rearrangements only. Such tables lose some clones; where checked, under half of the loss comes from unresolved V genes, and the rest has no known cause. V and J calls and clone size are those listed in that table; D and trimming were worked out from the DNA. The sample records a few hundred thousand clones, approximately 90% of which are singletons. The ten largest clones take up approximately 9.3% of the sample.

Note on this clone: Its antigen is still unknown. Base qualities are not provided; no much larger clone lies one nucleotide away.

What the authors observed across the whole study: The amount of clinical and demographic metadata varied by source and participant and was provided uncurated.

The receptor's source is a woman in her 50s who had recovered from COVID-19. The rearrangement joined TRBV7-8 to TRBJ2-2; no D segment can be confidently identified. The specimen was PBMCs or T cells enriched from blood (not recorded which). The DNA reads TGTGCCAGCAGCTTACTGCGCGGGGAGCTGTTTTTT. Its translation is CASSLLRGELFF.